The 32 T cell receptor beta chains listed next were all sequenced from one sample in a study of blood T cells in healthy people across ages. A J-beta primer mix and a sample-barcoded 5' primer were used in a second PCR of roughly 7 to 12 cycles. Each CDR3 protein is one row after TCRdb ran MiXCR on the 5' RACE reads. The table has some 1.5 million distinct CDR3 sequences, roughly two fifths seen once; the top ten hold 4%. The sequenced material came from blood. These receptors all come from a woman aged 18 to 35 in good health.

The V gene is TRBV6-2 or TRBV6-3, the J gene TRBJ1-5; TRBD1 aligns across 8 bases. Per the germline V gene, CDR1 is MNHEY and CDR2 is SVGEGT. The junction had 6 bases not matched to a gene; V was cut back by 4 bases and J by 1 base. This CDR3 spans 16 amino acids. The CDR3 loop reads CASSSVWTGSNQPQHF. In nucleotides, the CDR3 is TGTGCCAGCAGTTCGGTTTGGACAGGGAGCAATCAGCCCCAGCATTTT.

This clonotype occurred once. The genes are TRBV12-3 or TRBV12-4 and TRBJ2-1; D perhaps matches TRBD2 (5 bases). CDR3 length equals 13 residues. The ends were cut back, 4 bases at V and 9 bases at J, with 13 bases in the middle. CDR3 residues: CASSWGWGVEQFF. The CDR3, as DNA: TGTGCCAGCAGTTGGGGATGGGGAGTTGAGCAGTTCTTC.

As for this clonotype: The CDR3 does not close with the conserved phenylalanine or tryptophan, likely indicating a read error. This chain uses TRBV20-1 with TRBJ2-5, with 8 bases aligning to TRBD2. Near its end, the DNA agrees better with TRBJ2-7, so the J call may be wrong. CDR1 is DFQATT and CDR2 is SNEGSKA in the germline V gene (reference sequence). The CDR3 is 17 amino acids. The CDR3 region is CSARDPLLADKPYEQYL. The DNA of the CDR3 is TGCAGTGCTAGAGATCCCCTACTAGCGGACAAACCCTACGAGCAGTACTTG.

For the CDR3, the DNA is TGCGCCAGCAGCGGTACAGGGCTGAGGAATGAGCAGTTCTTC. It specifies CASSGTGLRNEQFF. The rearrangement joins TRBV5-1 to TRBJ2-1, with D tentatively TRBD1 (6 bases). The CDR3 is made up of 14 amino acids. Germline V gene lookup returns CDR1 SGHRS and CDR2 YFSETQ. V gave up 4 bases and J gave up 7 bases, with 15 bases separating them.

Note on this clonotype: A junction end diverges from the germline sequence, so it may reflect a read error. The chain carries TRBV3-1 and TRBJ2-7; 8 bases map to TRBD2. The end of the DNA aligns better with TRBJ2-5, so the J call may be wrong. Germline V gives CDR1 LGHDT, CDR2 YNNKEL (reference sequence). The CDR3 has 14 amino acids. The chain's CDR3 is CAISDGSGGGTQYF. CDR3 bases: TGTGCCATCAGCGACGGGAGCGGGGGAGGGACCCAGTACTTC.

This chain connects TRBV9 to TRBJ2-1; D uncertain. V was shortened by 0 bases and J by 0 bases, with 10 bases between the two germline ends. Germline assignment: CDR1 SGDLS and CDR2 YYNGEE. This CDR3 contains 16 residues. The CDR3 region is CASSVVSSSSYNEQFF. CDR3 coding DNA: TGTGCCAGCAGCGTAGTTTCTTCCAGCTCCTACAATGAGCAGTTCTTC.

The DNA for the CDR3 is TGTGCCAGCAGCTCCAACGCCGGGGGGGACTATGGCTACACCTTC. Its protein product is CASSSNAGGDYGYTF. This chain links TRBV7-9 with TRBJ1-2; a weak D match, TRBD1 (5 bases). This CDR3 region has 15 residues. With 4 bases removed from V and 3 bases from J, the gap between germline ends came to 15 bases. CDR1 SEHNR and CDR2 FQNEAQ come from the germline V gene (reference sequence).

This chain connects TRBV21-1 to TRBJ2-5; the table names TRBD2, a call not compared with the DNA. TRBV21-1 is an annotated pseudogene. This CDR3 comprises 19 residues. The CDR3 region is CASSLPGLAGTGSVETQYF. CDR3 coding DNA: TGTGCCAGCAGCCTACCGGGACTAGCGGGAACGGGATCCGTGGAGACCCAGTACTTC.

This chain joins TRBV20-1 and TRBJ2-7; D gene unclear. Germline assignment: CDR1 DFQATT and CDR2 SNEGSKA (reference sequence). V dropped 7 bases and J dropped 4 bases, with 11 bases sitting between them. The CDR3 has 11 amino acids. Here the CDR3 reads CSVTPIYEQYF. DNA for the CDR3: TGCAGTGTCACGCCCATATACGAGCAGTACTTC.

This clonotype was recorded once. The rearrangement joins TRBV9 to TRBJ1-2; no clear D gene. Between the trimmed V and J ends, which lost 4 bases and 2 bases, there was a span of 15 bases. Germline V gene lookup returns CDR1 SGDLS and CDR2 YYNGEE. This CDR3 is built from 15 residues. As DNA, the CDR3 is TGTGCCAGCAGCCCCCGGACGGATTCCAACTATGGCTACACCTTC. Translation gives CASSPRTDSNYGYTF.

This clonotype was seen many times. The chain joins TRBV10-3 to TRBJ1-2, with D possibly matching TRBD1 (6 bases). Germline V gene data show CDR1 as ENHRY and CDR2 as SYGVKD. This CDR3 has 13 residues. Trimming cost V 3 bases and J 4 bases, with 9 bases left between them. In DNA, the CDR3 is TGTGCCATCAGTGAACAGGGTCTCTATGGCTACACCTTC. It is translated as CAISEQGLYGYTF.

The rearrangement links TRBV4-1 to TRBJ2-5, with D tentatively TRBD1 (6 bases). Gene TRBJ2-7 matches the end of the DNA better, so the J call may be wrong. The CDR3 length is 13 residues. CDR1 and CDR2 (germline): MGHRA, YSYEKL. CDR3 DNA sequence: TGCGCCAGCAGCCTAGGACAGCAGGACGAGCAGTACTTC. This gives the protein CASSLGQQDEQYF.

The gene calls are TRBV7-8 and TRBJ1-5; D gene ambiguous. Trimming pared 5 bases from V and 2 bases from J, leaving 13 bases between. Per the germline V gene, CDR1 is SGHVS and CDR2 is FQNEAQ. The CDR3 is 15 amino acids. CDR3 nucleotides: TGTGCCAGCAGCCGGAGTAAAGGTGGCAATCAGCCCCAGCATTTT. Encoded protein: CASSRSKGGNQPQHF.

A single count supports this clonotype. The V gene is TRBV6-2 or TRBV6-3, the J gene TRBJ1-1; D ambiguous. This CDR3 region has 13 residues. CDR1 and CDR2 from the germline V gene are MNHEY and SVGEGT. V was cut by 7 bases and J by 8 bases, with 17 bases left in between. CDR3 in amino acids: CASTPSEDGEAFF. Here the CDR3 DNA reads TGTGCCAGCACCCCATCCGAGGACGGGGAAGCTTTCTTT.

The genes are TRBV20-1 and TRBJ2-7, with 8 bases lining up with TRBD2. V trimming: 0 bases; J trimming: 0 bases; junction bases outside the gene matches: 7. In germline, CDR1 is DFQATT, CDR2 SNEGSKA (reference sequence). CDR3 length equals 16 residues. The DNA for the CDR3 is TGCAGTGCTAGAGATGGGGGCGGGAGGAGCTCCTACGAGCAGTACTTC. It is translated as CSARDGGGRSSYEQYF.

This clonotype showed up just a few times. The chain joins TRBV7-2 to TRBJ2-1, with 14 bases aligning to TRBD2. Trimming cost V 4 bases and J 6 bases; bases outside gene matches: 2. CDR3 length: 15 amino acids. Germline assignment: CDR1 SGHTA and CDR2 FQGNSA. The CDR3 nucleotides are TGTGCCAGCAGCTCGACTAGCGGGGGGGCCAATGAGCAGTTCTTC. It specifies CASSSTSGGANEQFF.

The CDR3 loop reads CASSPGRSSPLHF. CDR3 nucleotides: TGCGCCAGCAGCCCGGGCCGCAGTTCACCCCTCCACTTT. The chain joins TRBV4-1 to TRBJ1-6; D is uncertain. Germline-derived CDR1 and CDR2 are MGHRA and YSYEKL. The V and J ends lost 4 bases and 9 bases respectively, with 10 bases between them. CDR3 length: 13 residues.

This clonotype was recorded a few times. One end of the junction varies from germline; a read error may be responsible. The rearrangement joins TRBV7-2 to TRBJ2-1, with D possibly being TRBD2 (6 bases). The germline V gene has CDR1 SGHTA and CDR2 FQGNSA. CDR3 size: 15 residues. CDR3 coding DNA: TGTGCCAGCAGACGTGACCGGGGGAGTTACAATGAGAAGTTCTTC. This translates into CASRRDRGSYNEKFF.

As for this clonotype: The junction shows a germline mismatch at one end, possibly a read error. The DNA for the CDR3 is TGTGCCAGCAGCCAGGACCCGAGCTCCTACAATGAGCAGTACTTC. It is translated as CASSQDPSSYNEQYF. The rearrangement uses TRBV4-3 and TRBJ2-1; no clear D. The end of the DNA fits TRBJ2-7 better, so the J call may be wrong. Germline CDR1 LGHNA, CDR2 YSLEER. The CDR3 totals 15 residues.

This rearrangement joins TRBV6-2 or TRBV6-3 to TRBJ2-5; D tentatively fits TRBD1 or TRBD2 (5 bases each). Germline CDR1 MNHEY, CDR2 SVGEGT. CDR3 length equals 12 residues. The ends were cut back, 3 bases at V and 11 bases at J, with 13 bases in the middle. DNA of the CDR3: TGTGCCAGCAGTTATTGGGGGAATGAGCAGTACTTC. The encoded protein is CASSYWGNEQYF.

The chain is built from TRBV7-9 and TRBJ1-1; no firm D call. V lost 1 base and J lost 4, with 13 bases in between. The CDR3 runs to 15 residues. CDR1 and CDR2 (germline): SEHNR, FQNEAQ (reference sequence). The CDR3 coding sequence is TGTGCCAGCAGCTTAGTTCTAATGGGCGCCACTGAAGCTTTCTTT. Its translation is CASSLVLMGATEAFF.

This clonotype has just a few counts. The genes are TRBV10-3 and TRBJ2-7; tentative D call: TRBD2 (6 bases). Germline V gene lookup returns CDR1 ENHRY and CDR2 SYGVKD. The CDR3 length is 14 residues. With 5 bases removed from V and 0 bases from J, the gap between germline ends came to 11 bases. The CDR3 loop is CAISSEGTSYEQYF. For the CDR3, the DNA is TGTGCCATCAGTTCGGAGGGCACCTCCTACGAGCAGTACTTC.

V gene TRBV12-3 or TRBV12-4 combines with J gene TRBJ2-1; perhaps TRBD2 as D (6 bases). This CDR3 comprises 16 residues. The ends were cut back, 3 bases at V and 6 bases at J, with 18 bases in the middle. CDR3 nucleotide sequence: TGTGCCAGCAGTTTGCGGACCGGGCGGGAACCCAATGAGCAGTTCTTC. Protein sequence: CASSLRTGREPNEQFF.

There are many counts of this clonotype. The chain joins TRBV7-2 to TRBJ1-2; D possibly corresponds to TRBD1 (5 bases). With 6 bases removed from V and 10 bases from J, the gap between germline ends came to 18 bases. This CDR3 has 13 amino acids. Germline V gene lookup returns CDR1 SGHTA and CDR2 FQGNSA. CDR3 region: CASRPQGQYDYTF. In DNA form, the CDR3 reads TGTGCCAGCAGACCTCAGGGCCAGTACGACTACACCTTC.

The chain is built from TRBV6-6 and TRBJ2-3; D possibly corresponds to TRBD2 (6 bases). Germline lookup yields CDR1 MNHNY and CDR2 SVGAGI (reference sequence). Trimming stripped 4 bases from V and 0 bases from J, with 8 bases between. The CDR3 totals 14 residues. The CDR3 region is CASSSSDSTDTQYF. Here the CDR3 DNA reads TGTGCCAGCAGTTCTAGCGATAGCACAGATACGCAGTATTTT.

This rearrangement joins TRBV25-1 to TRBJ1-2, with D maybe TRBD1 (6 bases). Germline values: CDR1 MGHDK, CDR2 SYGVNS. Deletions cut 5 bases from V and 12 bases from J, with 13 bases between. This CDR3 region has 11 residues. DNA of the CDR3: TGTGCCAGCAGTAAGGACAGTACGAACACCTTC. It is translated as CASSKDSTNTF.

The chain's CDR3 is CASSAGDSSNQPQHF. In DNA, the CDR3 is TGTGCCAGCAGCGCCGGGGACAGCAGCAATCAGCCCCAGCATTTT. This sequence joins TRBV9 and TRBJ1-5; 7 nucleotides agree with TRBD1. The CDR3 contains 15 residues. Germline CDR1 and CDR2: SGDLS and YYNGEE. V was pared by 3 bases and J by 1 base, with 4 bases of the junction left unmatched.

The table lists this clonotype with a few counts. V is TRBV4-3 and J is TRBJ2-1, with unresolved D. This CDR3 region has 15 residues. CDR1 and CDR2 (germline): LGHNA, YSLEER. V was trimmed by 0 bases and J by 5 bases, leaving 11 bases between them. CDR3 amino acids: CASSQEDERHNEQFF. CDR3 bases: TGCGCCAGCAGCCAAGAGGACGAAAGGCACAATGAGCAGTTCTTC.

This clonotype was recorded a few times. The CDR3 reads CASSFVGLTNYEQYF. CDR3 bases: TGTGCCAGCAGCTTCGTGGGACTGACAAACTACGAGCAGTACTTC. V usage is TRBV11-2 and J usage is TRBJ2-7, with D possibly being TRBD2 (6 bases). Germline V lookup: CDR1 SGHAT, CDR2 FQNNGV. V was pared by 3 bases and J by 3 bases, with 15 bases between. CDR3 length: 15 residues. Full variable domain (remainder filled in from reference TRBV11-2 and TRBJ2-7): EAGVAQSPRYKIIEKRQSVAFWCNPISGHATLYWYQQILGQGPKLLIQFQNNGVVDDSQLPKDRFSAERLKGVDSTLKIQPAKLEDSAVYLCASSFVGLTNYEQYFGPGTRLTVT.

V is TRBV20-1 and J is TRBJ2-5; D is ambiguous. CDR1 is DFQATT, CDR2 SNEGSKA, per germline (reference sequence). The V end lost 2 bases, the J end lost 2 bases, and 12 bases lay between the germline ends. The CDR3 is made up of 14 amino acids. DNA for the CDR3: TGCAGTGCTAGAAATCGGGCTGGGCAAGAGACCCAGTACTTC. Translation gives CSARNRAGQETQYF.

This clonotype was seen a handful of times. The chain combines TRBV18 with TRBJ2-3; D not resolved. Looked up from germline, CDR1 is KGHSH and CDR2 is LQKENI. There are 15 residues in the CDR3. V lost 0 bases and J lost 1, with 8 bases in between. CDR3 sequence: CASSPPSKGTDTQYF. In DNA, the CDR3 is TGTGCCAGCTCACCACCTAGTAAGGGCACAGATACGCAGTATTTT.

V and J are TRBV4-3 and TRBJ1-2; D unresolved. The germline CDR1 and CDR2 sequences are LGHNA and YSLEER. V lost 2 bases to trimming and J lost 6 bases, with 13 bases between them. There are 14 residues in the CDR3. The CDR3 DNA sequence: TGCGCCAGCAGCCAAATTTTAGAAGGCAATGGCTACACCTTC. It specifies CASSQILEGNGYTF.